This T cell receptor beta chain came from a study of T cells after yellow fever vaccination. Trimming stripped 0 bases from V and 2 bases from J, with 14 bases between. Germline CDR1 MGHRA, CDR2 YSYEKL. The CDR3 contains 18 residues. There are a few counts of this clonotype. The antigen remains unidentified. Making TCR cDNA involved 5'RACE template switching, which added UMIs and a universal primer site. TCRdb re-analysed the 5' RACE reads in MiXCR, keeping a single row per CDR3 protein. The sample lists 310,000 or so distinct CDR3 sequences, about 3.5% seen once, with about 20% in the top ten. Study results and limitations: Re-detected after boosting: most primary clones, more than 95% of CD4 and about 85% of CD8. Clonotypes found in both CD4 and CD8 compartments made up a small share.

The starting material was PBMCs, obtained on the day of the yellow fever booster vaccination. This clonotype was sampled from a man younger than 35 who received the YFV17D yellow fever vaccine. The chain recombines TRBV4-1 with TRBJ2-6; TRBD2 is a possible D gene (5 bases). In nucleotides, the CDR3 is TGCGCCAGCAGCCAAGATCGGGGTAATACCGCTGGGGCCAACGTCCTGACTTTC. It specifies CASSQDRGNTAGANVLTF.